This T cell receptor (beta chain) derives from a study of blood T cell repertoires in COVID-19. Study-wide background: From the United States, Italy and Spain came samples of acute and convalescent COVID-19. Sample material is recorded as cDNA or gDNA derived from T cells, B-cell-depleted T cells, or PBMCs.

Only in-frame clones appear in the TCRdb table, and some are missing; sequencing was by immunoSEQ multiplex PCR. This repertoire shows 280,000 or so clones, around 88% found once; its top ten account for 6% to 6.5%. The CDR3 is made up of 13 amino acids. Germline V lookup: CDR1 MDHEN, CDR2 SYDVKM. Trimming took 7 bases from V and 11 from J, leaving 15 bases between them. Self-reported history from a screening survey and questionnaire set each donor's cohort. The rearrangement uses TRBV28 and TRBJ1-6; TRBD1 is a possible D gene (6 bases). The sequence was collected from a middle-aged woman who had recovered from COVID-19. Sequencing used PBMCs or T cells enriched from blood (not recorded which). The chain's CDR3 is CASTRGGGPPLHF. DNA for the CDR3: TGTGCCAGCACCCGAGGGGGGGGGCCACCCCTCCACTTT.